The text below deals with one T cell receptor beta chain. Its antigen specificity is not known. Base qualities were left out, and no much larger clone turns up one base away. Library preparation used 5' RACE. Sequenced using an Illumina HiSeq 2500. A second roughly 7 to 11 cycle PCR used a sample-barcoded 5' primer and a J-beta primer mix. Each TCR beta cDNA molecule received a unique molecular identifier from a template-switch 5' adaptor carrying 12 random nucleotides. At least 2.5 million CDR3-containing paired-end reads were obtained from each sample. All of the RNA was converted into first-strand cDNA using the Mint cDNA synthesis kit, with a TRBC-specific oligonucleotide serving as the primer. Following uracil-DNA glycosylase treatment, all cDNA underwent a first 18-cycle PCR with the universal primers M1SS and BC2_uni_R. Turning to the authors' computational methods: Normalization of each sample was performed by random selection of 1 million high-quality reads, each carrying a distinct molecular identifier. Reads sharing molecular identifiers were discarded rather than binned into consensus sequences. MiTCR, with a Q25 quality threshold and the strictest error-elimination algorithm, was used for CDR3 identification, clonotype clustering and error correction. A nonparametric unseen species model with Euler transformation was used to estimate lower-bound total TCR beta diversity. TCRdb itself trimmed the public reads at Q25 with fastp, ran MiXCR and retained productive beta chains. For every CDR3 protein sequence, its rows merge into one entry that carries the most common genes and DNA. The V and J calls and clone size come from TCRdb's table, not from the authors' own analysis. The sample profile shows some 560,000 distinct CDR3 sequences; over 25% of them were found once. The leading ten clones occupy approximately 4% of the sample.

This specimen comes from a study of blood T cells in healthy people across ages (dated by TCRdb to about 2015). Broadly, across the study: In model experiments, roughly one uniquely barcoded TCR beta cDNA molecule per two T cells was captured by template switching. The study measured age-related changes in TCR beta repertoire diversity using deep sequencing normalized with unique cDNA molecular identifiers. The donors were split into four age groups: young (average around 15 years), middle-aged (around 40), aged (over 55) and long-lived (approximately 89). Using the same blood draw, the study looked at two additional independent replicas of 1 million unique cDNA reads for two donors, one aged 18 to 30 and the other aged 80 or older. Findings and caveats that apply to the study as a whole: A strong correlation was found between observed TCR beta diversity and the percentage of naive T cells measured by flow cytometry. Estimates of total diversity from one million sequenced T cells were regarded as lower bounds and underestimates. Donor CMV infection status was unknown, potentially confounding age-related changes in expanded clonotypes. As age increased, observed TCR beta diversity per million T cells dropped in a roughly linear way, and a significant reduction was already evident by age approximately 40. The long-lived group showed more naive CD4+ T cells, fewer expanded clones and increased TCR diversity than the aged group, suggesting age selection. Because profiling used bulk unsorted PBMCs, naive and antigen-experienced compartments could not be compared conclusively.

The junction shows trimming of 0 bases on V and 2 bases on J, and the gene matches do not reach 2 bases of it. Reading from cysteine to phenylalanine, the CDR3 counts 14 amino acids. The read is trimmed to its CDR3 DNA, 42 bases read in frame from base 1. Via the germline V gene (reference sequence), CDR1 is DFQATT and CDR2 SNEGSKA. Systemically healthy Caucasian individuals from Russia, some 38 in total and aged roughly 6 to 100 years, were included as donors. Ten milliliters of peripheral blood were drawn from each donor into EDTA-treated Vacutainer tubes. PBMCs were isolated by Ficoll-Paque density-gradient centrifugation, with at least 6 million obtained per sample. Trizol reagent was used to extract total RNA from the PBMCs, yielding at least 6 micrograms per sample. Naive CD45RAhigh/CD27high T cell percentages were measured by flow cytometry on a PBMC aliquot from every donor. These same data were also listed under a study on T cells of mothers and their children. The second paper further reports: Nine systemically healthy Caucasian individuals served as donors, namely three mothers together with their six children. cDNA synthesis used all of the extracted RNA, with roughly 1.5 ug of RNA in each 15 ul reaction. In the second PCR, the M1S primer introduced both the sample barcodes and 2-4 random nucleotides. Over 8 million TCR beta CDR3 reads were obtained for each mother, and approximately 3.2 million reads were obtained for each child. Thymic selection shapes the output of TCR recombination in a similar way in related and unrelated pairs, and inherited differences have a minor effect. Related mother-child pairs always showed normalized repertoire overlap that was slightly higher than in unrelated mother-child pairs, though the difference was never significant. Persistent microchimeric T cell clones were not detected, at a sensitivity of about 99 clones per million clonotypes. Deep NGS was used in the study to compare the TCR beta repertoires of mothers and children and to look for features that separate related mother-child pairs from unrelated individuals. The mean age was 40 +/- 4 years for the mothers and approximately 11 +/- 4 years for the children. After adapters were ligated using NEBNext reagents, the libraries underwent 100+100 nt paired-end sequencing on an Illumina HiSeq 2000. Mother and child libraries were prepared a month apart and sequenced in separate runs to prevent cross-contamination. Each donor had between roughly 450,000 and 2,100,000 distinct TCR beta clonotypes identified. Naive TCR beta clonotypes were estimated from low-frequency clonotypes matched to each donor's FACS-determined naive share, without sorting.

The receptor comes from a boy younger than 10 in good health. The rearranged segments are TRBV20-1 and TRBJ2-7, and TRBD2 matches 9 of the central bases. The specimen was blood. The DNA reads as follows: TGCAGTGCTAGAGATAGCGGGGGACCCTACGAGCAGTACTTC. Translation gives CSARDSGGPYEQYF.